This paragraph reports one T cell receptor beta chain. Original processing notes: Scientists estimated how many nucleated cells there were by amplifying reference gene primers. Measured with immunoSEQ multiplex PCR; TCRdb has only the in-frame clones, and not every one. V, J and clone size derive from that table, while D and trimming were established from the DNA sequence. The sample has roughly 67,000 clones; approximately 85% are singletons. The germline V gene has CDR1 GTSNPN and CDR2 SVGIG (reference sequence). The CDR3 has 13 amino acids. V was pared by 1 base and J by 7 bases, with 13 bases between. This record comes from a study of blood T cell repertoires in COVID-19. Study in general: The origin of the acute and convalescent COVID-19 samples was the United States, Italy and Spain. The cDNA or gDNA used as material had been derived from T cells, B-cell-depleted T cells, or PBMCs.

The sequence derives from a man aged 45-65 years with acute or convalescent COVID-19. The sample comprised peripheral blood. The chain carries TRBV30 and TRBJ1-1; a weak D match, TRBD1 (5 bases). CDR3 sequence reads: CAWSEQASSEAFF. The CDR3 DNA is TGTGCCTGGAGTGAACAGGCAAGTAGTGAAGCTTTCTTT.